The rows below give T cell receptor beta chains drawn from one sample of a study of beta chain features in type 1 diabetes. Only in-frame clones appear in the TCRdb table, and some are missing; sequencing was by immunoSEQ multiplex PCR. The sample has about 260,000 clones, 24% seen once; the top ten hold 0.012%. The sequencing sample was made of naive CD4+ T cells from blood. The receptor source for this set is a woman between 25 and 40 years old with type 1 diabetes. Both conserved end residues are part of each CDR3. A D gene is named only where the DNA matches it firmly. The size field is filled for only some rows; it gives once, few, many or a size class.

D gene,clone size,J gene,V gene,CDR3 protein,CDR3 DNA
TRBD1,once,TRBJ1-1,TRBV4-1,CASSVRRDRGGNTEAFF,TGCGCCAGCAGCGTTCGCCGGGACAGGGGGGGGAACACTGAAGCTTTCTTT
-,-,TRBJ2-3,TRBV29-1,CSVVDIINTDTQYF,TGCAGCGTTGTGGACATCATTAACACAGATACGCAGTATTTT
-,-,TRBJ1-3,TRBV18,CASSPTMRRSGNTIYF,TGTGCCAGCTCACCAACGATGCGCCGGTCTGGAAACACCATATATTTT
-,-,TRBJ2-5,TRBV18,CASSPRTTPGRETQYF,TGTGCCAGCTCACCACGCACAACCCCAGGAAGGGAGACCCAGTACTTC
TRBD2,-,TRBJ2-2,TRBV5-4,CASSRGGLAGGITGELFF,TGTGCCAGCAGCCGAGGAGGCCTAGCGGGAGGAATCACCGGGGAGCTGTTTTTT
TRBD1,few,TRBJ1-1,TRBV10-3,CAIRGQERTEAFF,TGTGCCATCAGAGGACAGGAGAGGACTGAAGCTTTCTTT
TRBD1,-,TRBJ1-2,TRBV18,CASSTWTGGHYGYTF,TGTGCCAGCTCAACTTGGACAGGGGGGCACTATGGCTACACCTTC
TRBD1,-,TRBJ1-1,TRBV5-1,CASSGGQPEAFF,TGCGCCAGCAGTGGGGGACAGCCTGAAGCTTTCTTT
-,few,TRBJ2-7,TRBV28,CASSFPTADYEQYF,TGTGCCAGCAGTTTCCCTACCGCGGACTACGAGCAGTACTTC
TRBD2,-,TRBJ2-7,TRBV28,CASSSWPGLAGEVAYEQYF,TGTGCCAGCAGCTCCTGGCCGGGACTAGCGGGAGAAGTTGCCTACGAGCAGTACTTC
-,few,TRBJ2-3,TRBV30,CAWSVGRLRTDTQYF,TGTGCCTGGAGTGTCGGCAGGTTGCGCACAGATACGCAGTATTTT
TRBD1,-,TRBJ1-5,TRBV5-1,CASSLTGVGSQPQHF,TGCGCCAGCAGCTTGACAGGGGTTGGTAGTCAGCCCCAGCATTTT
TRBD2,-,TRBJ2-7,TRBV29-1,CSAIPGLAGGDYEQYF,TGCAGCGCGATTCCGGGACTAGCGGGAGGGGACTACGAGCAGTACTTC
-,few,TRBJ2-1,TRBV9,CASSPTVSGEQFF,TGTGCCAGCAGCCCCACCGTTAGCGGTGAGCAGTTCTTC
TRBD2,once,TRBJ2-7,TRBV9,CASSVGLGGLAVAYEQYF,TGTGCCAGCAGCGTAGGGCTGGGAGGCCTAGCGGTAGCCTACGAGCAGTACTTC
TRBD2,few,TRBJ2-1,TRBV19,CASSIRAGGAEQFF,TGTGCCAGTAGTATCCGGGCGGGAGGGGCTGAGCAGTTCTTC
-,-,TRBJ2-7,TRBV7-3,CASSLLLAPTYEQYF,TGTGCCAGCAGCTTACTTCTAGCTCCAACCTACGAGCAGTACTTC
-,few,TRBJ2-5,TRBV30,CAWGRGTQYF,TGTGCCTGGGGAAGGGGGACCCAGTACTTC
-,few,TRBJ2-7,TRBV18,CASSPSGPSYEQYF,TGTGCCAGCTCACCTAGCGGACCTTCCTACGAGCAGTACTTC
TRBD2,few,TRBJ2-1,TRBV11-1,CASSLWTAGADNEQFF,TGTGCCAGCAGCTTATGGACAGCGGGGGCAGACAATGAGCAGTTCTTC
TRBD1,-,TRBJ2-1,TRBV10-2,CASETGTGYNEQFF,TGCGCCAGCGAGACCGGGACAGGGTACAATGAGCAGTTCTTC
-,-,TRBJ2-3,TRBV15,CATSRGGLGTDTQYF,TGTGCCACCAGCAGAGGCGGGCTAGGCACAGATACGCAGTATTTT
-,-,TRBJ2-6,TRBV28,CATSGFSGANVLTF,TGTGCCACCTCAGGCTTCTCTGGGGCCAACGTCCTGACTTTC
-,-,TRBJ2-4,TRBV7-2,CASSAQASEQYF,TGTGCCAGCAGCGCACAGGCGTCAGAACAGTACTTC
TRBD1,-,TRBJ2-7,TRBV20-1,CSASDRGAQYF,TGCAGTGCTAGCGACAGGGGGGCGCAGTACTTC
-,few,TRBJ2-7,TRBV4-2,CASSQGREPSYEQYF,TGTGCCAGCAGCCAAGGTCGGGAGCCCTCCTACGAGCAGTACTTC
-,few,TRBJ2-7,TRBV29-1,CSVGLKSAEQYF,TGCAGCGTGGGGCTAAAAAGCGCCGAGCAGTACTTC
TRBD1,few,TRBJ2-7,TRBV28,CASSPWTGTGPYEQYF,TGTGCCAGCAGTCCCTGGACCGGGACAGGGCCCTACGAGCAGTACTTC
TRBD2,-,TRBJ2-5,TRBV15,CATSRGSAGEETQYF,TGTGCCACCAGCAGAGGATCAGCGGGAGAAGAGACCCAGTACTTC
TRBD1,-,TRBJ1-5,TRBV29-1,CSVADREVQPQHF,TGCAGCGTTGCGGACAGGGAGGTCCAGCCCCAGCATTTT
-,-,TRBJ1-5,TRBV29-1,CSVLWAANQPQHF,TGCAGCGTCCTTTGGGCCGCCAATCAGCCCCAGCATTTT
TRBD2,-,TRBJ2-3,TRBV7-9,CASSPRTSGFSTDTQYF,TGTGCCAGCAGCCCCCGGACTAGCGGATTTAGCACAGATACGCAGTATTTT
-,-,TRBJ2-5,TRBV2,CASRAFNTQETQYF,TGTGCCAGCAGGGCCTTCAATACCCAAGAGACCCAGTACTTC
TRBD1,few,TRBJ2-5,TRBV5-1,CASSPGTALQETQYF,TGCGCCAGCAGCCCGGGGACAGCTCTCCAAGAGACCCAGTACTTC
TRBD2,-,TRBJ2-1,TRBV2,CASSALSSGTYNEQFF,TGTGCCAGCAGTGCTTTATCTAGCGGGACCTACAATGAGCAGTTCTTC
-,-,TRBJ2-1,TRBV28,CASSGPYNEQFF,TGTGCCAGCAGTGGGCCCTACAATGAGCAGTTCTTC
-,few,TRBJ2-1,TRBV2,CASGGFSSYNEQFF,TGTGCCAGCGGTGGGTTTAGCTCCTACAATGAGCAGTTCTTC
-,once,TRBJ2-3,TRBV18,CASSPVGSPSTDTQYF,TGTGCCAGCTCACCTGTTGGGAGCCCTAGCACAGATACGCAGTATTTT
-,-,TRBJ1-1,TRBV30,CAWSEHMNTEAFF,TGTGCCTGGAGTGAACATATGAACACTGAAGCTTTCTTT
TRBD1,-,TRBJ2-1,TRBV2,CASSRDRAGYNEQFF,TGTGCCAGCAGTCGGGACAGGGCGGGGTACAATGAGCAGTTCTTC
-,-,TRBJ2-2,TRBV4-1,CASSQEGSGELFF,TGCGCCAGCAGCCAAGAGGGGAGCGGGGAGCTGTTTTTT
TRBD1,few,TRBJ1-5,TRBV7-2,CASSRDRVNQPQHF,TGTGCCAGCAGCCGGGACAGGGTCAATCAGCCCCAGCATTTT
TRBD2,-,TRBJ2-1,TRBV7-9,CASSLLAGGGNEQFF,TGTGCCAGCAGCTTACTAGCGGGAGGTGGCAATGAGCAGTTCTTC
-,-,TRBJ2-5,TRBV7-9,CASSAGDRSGRETQYF,TGTGCCAGCAGTGCGGGGGACAGGTCAGGGCGAGAGACCCAGTACTTC
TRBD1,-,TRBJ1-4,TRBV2,CASRLGQHNEKLFF,TGTGCCAGCAGATTGGGACAGCATAATGAAAAACTGTTTTTT
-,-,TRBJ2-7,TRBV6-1,CASSELGARARPIYEQYF,TGTGCCAGCAGTGAACTGGGGGCGAGGGCTCGCCCCATCTACGAGCAGTACTTC
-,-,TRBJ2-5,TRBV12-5,CASGLNGQETQYF,TGTGCTAGTGGTTTAAACGGTCAAGAGACCCAGTACTTC
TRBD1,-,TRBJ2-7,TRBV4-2,CASSQRGQGGYEQYF,TGTGCCAGCAGCCAGAGGGGACAGGGTGGCTACGAGCAGTACTTC